This record covers a single T cell receptor (beta chain). This sample was taken from a study of blood T cell repertoires in COVID-19. Across the whole study: Sites across the United States, Italy and Spain contributed samples from acute and convalescent COVID-19. Sources were T cells, B-cell-depleted T cells, or PBMCs; the material itself was cDNA or gDNA.

Per the original methods: Quantification of nucleated cells was approximated via reference gene primer amplification. Libraries were prepared by immunoSEQ multiplex PCR; TCRdb keeps only in-frame clonotypes and omits some of them. The DNA was the basis for D and trimming; V, J and clone size are from that table. The profile shows under 35,000 clones, about 91% of them singletons. With V trimmed by 6 bases and J by 2 bases, 9 bases remained unmatched. This CDR3 is 17 amino acids long. Per the germline V gene, CDR1 is MNHEY and CDR2 is SVGEGT. Material for sequencing was peripheral blood. The TCR comes from a human donor in a cohort sampled during active COVID-19. The chain has TRBV6-2 or TRBV6-3 and TRBJ2-3, with 12 bases that match TRBD2. The CDR3 here is CASSPRTSGTTTDTQYF. CDR3 bases: TGTGCCAGCAGCCCTCGGACTAGCGGGACGACCACAGATACGCAGTATTTT.